This TCR beta chain emerged from a study of blood T cell repertoires in COVID-19. Study-wide background: Donors in the United States, Italy and Spain gave samples during acute or convalescent COVID-19. The analysed material was cDNA or gDNA that came from T cells, B-cell-depleted T cells, or PBMCs.

This CDR3 comprises 14 residues. V lost 3 bases and J lost 10; bases outside the gene matches: 12. Looked up from germline, CDR1 is SQVTM and CDR2 is ANQGSEA. Original handling: Estimation of nucleated cell counts relied on the amplification of reference gene primers. TCRdb keeps only in-frame clones here, not all; method: immunoSEQ multiplex PCR. That table furnishes V, J and clone size, whereas the DNA furnished D and trimming. The table has 250,000 to 300,000 clones, roughly 90% seen once. The chain combines TRBV29-1 with TRBJ1-1; 9 bases line up with TRBD1. This receptor was obtained from a woman in her forties or fifties who had recovered from COVID-19. The sequencing sample was made of peripheral blood. CDR3 bases: TGCAGCGTTGACCGAGGGACAGGGTTTCTTTCAGCTTTCTTT. It codes for CSVDRGTGFLSAFF.